This TCR beta chain derives from a study of post-analysis software for immune sequencing data. In germline, CDR1 is MRHNA, CDR2 SNTAGT. CDR3 length: 15 amino acids. General study points: TRBV5-6, TRBV5-1 and TRBV20-1 belonged to a set of roughly 5 TRBV segments that were more frequent in patients than controls.

Notes on this clonotype: Its specificity is not known. One end of the junction fails to match germline, which may point to a read error.

Unique molecular identifiers had been added to the TCR beta cDNA libraries. TCRdb processed the PCR reads anew with MiXCR; each CDR3 protein has one entry. The sample includes 700,000 to 800,000 distinct CDR3 sequences, less than 35% of them seen just once. The J gene is TRBJ2-1, the V gene TRBV6-4; TRBD2 matches at 10 bases. The clonotype originates from a girl aged 10-17 years with multiple sclerosis. The sample consisted of blood. For the CDR3, the DNA is TGTGCCGGCAGTGACTCGAGCGGGGGGGTCAATGAGCAGTTCTTC. Translated, it gives CAGSDSSGGVNEQFF.